This entry describes one TCR beta chain. Its antigen is unknown. This sample was included in a study of T cells in Graves' hyperthyroidism and ophthalmopathy. Study-wide findings and caveats: Patients with ophthalmopathy were separated from those with stable hyperthyroidism by a 13 V-J model.

Exclusion followed for patients with uncontrolled infection, other autoimmune disease, pregnancy or lactation. This sample holds PBMCs from roughly 10 ml fresh peripheral blood. J was trimmed by 5 bases and V by 6 bases; bases with no gene match: 8. Germline assignment: CDR1 SGHAT and CDR2 FQNNGV. CDR3 size: 15 residues. Amplification of TCR beta CDR3 regions used RNA as the template. Primed by the HTBI set, a first-round RT-PCR was run on the TCR CDR3. One entry per CDR3 protein, called by TCRdb with MiXCR from the multiplex PCR reads. The table records approximately 570,000 distinct CDR3 sequences, 15% to 20% of them present only once.

This rearrangement joins TRBV11-2 to TRBJ2-3, with TRBD2 identical over 10 bases. This clonotype was sampled from a man in his forties with Graves' ophthalmopathy. Input material: blood. CDR3 amino acids: CASRRTSGSLDTQYF. CDR3 bases: TGTGCCAGCAGACGGACTAGCGGATCTTTAGATACGCAGTATTTT.